Listed here is a single T cell receptor beta chain. No antigen is known for it. The primer mix had 60 Vbeta and 13 Jbeta primers. Original methodology: Later, an analysis found around 77 million unique TCR beta chains, and roughly 9.9 million of these were shared. Assay used: immunoSEQ multiplex PCR; TCRdb lists only in-frame clones, some missing. V and J calls and clone size follow that table, whereas D and trimming were derived from the DNA. In all, the sample yields around 140,000 clones. This sample stems from a study of cytomegalovirus exposure and HLA in healthy donors. Study-level background: Approximately 180 million T cells yielded approximately 100 million unique TCR beta sequences, as an earlier analysis found. Findings of the study overall: Cytomegalovirus association was assigned to some 160 TCR beta chains. Later on, a genetic analysis was performed. It linked a missense variant in DCLRE1C with V- and J-gene trimming of TCR beta.

Germline V gene sequence: CDR1 SEHNR, CDR2 FQNEAQ (reference sequence). CDR3 size: 15 residues. V gave up 1 base and J gave up 4 bases, with 13 bases separating them. The material sequenced was PBMCs. The chain recombines TRBV7-9 with TRBJ1-2, with D perhaps matching TRBD1 (5 bases). This receptor was obtained from a woman aged 35 to 49 in good health and CMV-seronegative. CDR3 sequence reads: CASSLGSQGPYGYTF. The CDR3 DNA sequence: TGTGCCAGCAGCTTAGGATCCCAGGGCCCCTATGGCTACACCTTC.